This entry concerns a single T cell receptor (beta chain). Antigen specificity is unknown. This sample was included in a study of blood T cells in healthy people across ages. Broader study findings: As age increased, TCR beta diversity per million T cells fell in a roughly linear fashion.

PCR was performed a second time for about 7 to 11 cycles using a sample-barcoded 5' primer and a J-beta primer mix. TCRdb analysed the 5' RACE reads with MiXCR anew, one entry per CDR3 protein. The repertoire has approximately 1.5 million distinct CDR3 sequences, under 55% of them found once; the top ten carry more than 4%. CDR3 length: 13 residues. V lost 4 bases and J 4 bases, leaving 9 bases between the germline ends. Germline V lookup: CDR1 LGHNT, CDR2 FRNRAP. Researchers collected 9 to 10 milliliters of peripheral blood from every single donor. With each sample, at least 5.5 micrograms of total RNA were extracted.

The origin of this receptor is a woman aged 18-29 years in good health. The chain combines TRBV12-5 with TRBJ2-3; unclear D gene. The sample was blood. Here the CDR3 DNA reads TGTGCTAGTGGTTCTTATTTAGCAGATACGCAGTATTTT. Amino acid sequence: CASGSYLADTQYF.